The 24 T cell receptor beta chains below all came from one sample that was sequenced in a study of blood T cell repertoires in COVID-19. The assay was immunoSEQ multiplex PCR, and TCRdb's table has in-frame clones only and misses some. In the table there are roughly 55,000 clones, about 93% of which are singletons. Sequenced: peripheral blood. These receptors came from a human donor with active COVID-19. The donor label of this sample is uncertain.

The chain couples TRBV6-2 or TRBV6-3 to TRBJ1-1, with 7 bases lining up with TRBD1. The germline V gene encodes CDR1 MNHEY and CDR2 SVGEGT. After removal of 6 bases from V and 3 bases from J, the junction contained 7 bases not matched to a gene. This CDR3 has 14 amino acids. The CDR3 is CASSPDRVDTEAFF. In DNA, the CDR3 is TGTGCCAGCAGCCCAGACAGGGTTGACACTGAAGCTTTCTTT.

The rearrangement links TRBV11-3 to TRBJ2-2; 8 bases agree with TRBD1. V lost 5 bases and J lost 0; bases outside the gene matches: 2. Germline-derived CDR1 and CDR2 are SGHNT and YENEEA. CDR3 length equals 15 residues. CDR3 sequence reads: CASSPGQANTGELFF. The CDR3 region has the DNA TGTGCCAGCAGCCCGGGACAGGCGAACACCGGGGAGCTGTTTTTT.

J is TRBJ1-1 and V is TRBV5-1; D is uncertain. The CDR3 contains 19 residues. Looked up from germline, CDR1 is SGHRS and CDR2 is YFSETQ. Deletions cut 1 base from V and 2 bases from J, with 24 bases between. In DNA, the CDR3 is TGCGCCAGCAGCTTGAGTACGGGAAGCCAGTGGCCCCTAAACACTGAAGCTTTCTTT. Protein sequence: CASSLSTGSQWPLNTEAFF. Filled out from reference TRBV5-1 and TRBJ1-1, the complete variable domain reads KAGVTQTPRYLIKTRGQQVTLSCSPISGHRSVSWYQQTPGQGLQFLFEYFSETQRNKGNFPGRFSGRQFSNSRSEMNVSTLELGDSALYLCASSLSTGSQWPLNTEAFFGQGTRLTVV.

The chain employs TRBV25-1 and TRBJ2-7; 8 nucleotides match TRBD1. This CDR3 has 15 amino acids. Trimming cost V 3 bases and J 0 bases; bases outside gene matches: 4. CDR1 is MGHDK and CDR2 is SYGVNS in the germline V gene. CDR3: CASSDQGAGSYEQYF. As DNA, the CDR3 is TGTGCCAGCAGTGACCAGGGGGCAGGCTCCTACGAGCAGTACTTC.

The J gene is TRBJ2-3, the V gene TRBV11-2; 7 bases are shared with TRBD1. V lost 4 bases, J lost 4 bases, and 5 bases stayed unmatched. The CDR3 loop spans 14 amino acids. Germline V gives CDR1 SGHAT, CDR2 FQNNGV. CDR3 sequence reads: CASSWDQGADTQYF. The CDR3 coding sequence is TGTGCCAGCAGCTGGGACCAGGGGGCAGATACGCAGTATTTT.

The chain recombines TRBV28 with TRBJ2-5, with a possible D match to TRBD1 (7 bases). This CDR3 region has 14 residues. Trimming pared 6 bases from V and 1 base from J, leaving 12 bases between. From germline, CDR1 is MDHEN and CDR2 SYDVKM. The CDR3 here is CASRGGQFQETQYF. Written as DNA, the CDR3 is TGTGCCAGCAGGGGGGGACAGTTCCAAGAGACCCAGTACTTC.

The chain employs TRBV2 and TRBJ2-3; 9 bases line up with TRBD2. CDR3 size: 15 residues. Germline V gives CDR1 SNHLY, CDR2 FYNNEI. The V segment lost 5 bases and the J segment 1 base; nucleotides outside the gene matches: 4. Here the CDR3 reads CASSTPSGGTDTQYF. DNA of the CDR3: TGTGCCAGCAGTACGCCTAGCGGGGGCACAGATACGCAGTATTTT.

The chain combines TRBV3-1 (or the pseudogene TRBV3-2) with TRBJ2-7; 11 nucleotides line up with TRBD2. The CDR3 is made up of 17 amino acids. Trimming cost V 0 bases and J 3 bases; bases outside gene matches: 7. Germline V gene lookup returns CDR1 LGHDT and CDR2 YNNKEL (reference sequence). The CDR3 DNA follows: TGTGCCAGCAGCCAAGAAAGGACTAGCGGGTGGCTCTACGAGCAGTACTTC. It specifies CASSQERTSGWLYEQYF.

Here the CDR3 reads CASSPHRSYEQFF. DNA of the CDR3: TGTGCCAGCAGCCCCCACAGGAGTTATGAGCAGTTCTTC. The chain recombines TRBV12-3 or TRBV12-4 with TRBJ2-1; TRBD1 is a possible D gene (5 bases). V gave up 6 bases and J gave up 8 bases, with 14 bases separating them. CDR3 length equals 13 residues.

J is TRBJ1-1 and V is TRBV7-9, with D unclear. Germline V gene lookup returns CDR1 SEHNR and CDR2 FQNEAQ (reference sequence). This CDR3 contains 13 residues. V was cut by 5 bases and J by 2 bases, with 9 bases left in between. CDR3 DNA sequence: TGTGCCAGCAGCCCAAACCTAAACACTGAAGCTTTCTTT. Encoded protein: CASSPNLNTEAFF.

V and J are TRBV19 and TRBJ2-5; 7 bases agree with TRBD1. CDR1 and CDR2 from the germline V gene are LNHDA and SQIVND (reference sequence). J lost 4 bases, V lost 5 bases, and 7 bases had no gene match. The CDR3 has 14 amino acids. CDR3: CASSVTGVGETQYF. CDR3 DNA: TGTGCCAGTAGTGTCACAGGGGTAGGAGAGACCCAGTACTTC.

J is TRBJ1-2 and V is TRBV7-9; 7 bases are shared with TRBD1. J was trimmed by 7 bases and V by 0 bases; bases with no gene match: 5. Germline V gene data show CDR1 as SEHNR and CDR2 as FQNEAQ (reference sequence). The CDR3 is made up of 14 amino acids. In DNA, the CDR3 is TGTGCCAGCAGCTTAGCTCCAGGGGGTGGTGGCTACACCTTC. Translating it yields CASSLAPGGGGYTF. Combining the CDR3 with reference TRBV7-9 and TRBJ1-2 gives the whole variable domain DTGVSQNPRHKITKRGQNVTFRCDPISEHNRLYWYRQTLGQGPEFLTYFQNEAQLEKSRLLSDRFSAERPKGSFSTLEIQRTEQGDSAMYLCASSLAPGGGGYTFGSGTRLTVV.

The CDR3 DNA reads as TGTGCCAGCAGTTACAATAGAGGTACTAGCGGGGGGCCACCAGCCTACAATGAGCAGTTCTTC. This encodes CASSYNRGTSGGPPAYNEQFF. V and J are TRBV6-2 or TRBV6-3 and TRBJ2-1; 12 positions agree with TRBD2. V shed 2 bases, J shed 2 bases, and the junction held 16 bases outside the gene matches. Germline-derived CDR1 and CDR2 are MNHEY and SVGEGT. CDR3 length equals 21 residues.

The rearrangement uses TRBV5-1 and TRBJ1-2, with a weak D call TRBD1 (5 bases). The CDR3 sequence is 15 residues long. Germline-derived CDR1 and CDR2 are SGHRS and YFSETQ. Trimming removed 4 bases from V and 1 base from J, with 14 bases in between. This CDR3 is CASSPSATVNYGYTF. In nucleotides, the CDR3 is TGCGCCAGCAGCCCCTCAGCGACAGTTAACTATGGCTACACCTTC.

This clone has more than one count but fewer than ten. This rearrangement joins TRBV4-1 to TRBJ1-5; TRBD1 is a possible D gene (6 bases). CDR1 and CDR2 from the germline V gene are MGHRA and YSYEKL. CDR3 length: 14 residues. With 5 bases removed from V and 6 bases from J, the gap between germline ends came to 14 bases. CDR3 in DNA: TGCGCCAGCAGCGTCCACAGGGAGGGTCAGCCCCAGCATTTT. Translating it yields CASSVHREGQPQHF.

The DNA of the CDR3 is TGCGCCAGCAGCTTGGCCCCGGGACAGGGGGAAATAGTCTACGAGCAGTACTTC. It codes for CASSLAPGQGEIVYEQYF. This chain links TRBV5-1 with TRBJ2-7; 11 positions agree with TRBD1. Germline assignment: CDR1 SGHRS and CDR2 YFSETQ. The V and J ends lost 0 bases and 3 bases, in that order; junction bases with no gene match: 11. CDR3 length equals 18 residues.

The CDR3, as DNA: TGTGCCAGCAGCTTAGTGGGCCTCTCGGAGCAGTACGTC. Its protein product is CASSLVGLSEQYV. The J gene is TRBJ2-7, the V gene TRBV7-2; unclear D gene. Trimming removed 1 base at V and 7 bases at J, with 11 bases between. The CDR3 has 13 amino acids. Germline loops: CDR1 SGHTA, CDR2 FQGNSA.

The chain combines TRBV29-1 with TRBJ2-7, with 7 bases lining up with TRBD1. With V trimmed by 4 bases and J by 2 bases, 2 bases remained unmatched. Germline assignment: CDR1 SQVTM and CDR2 ANQGSEA. The CDR3 is 12 residues long. CDR3 protein: CSVGQGAYEQYF. The CDR3 coding sequence is TGCAGCGTTGGACAGGGAGCCTACGAGCAGTACTTC.

As for this clone: At one end, the junction sequence differs from germline, possibly due to a read error. The CDR3 loop reads CASSSRSGLGPAF. The CDR3 nucleotides are TGTGCCAGCAGCTCCCGATCGGGACTAGGGCCCGCCTTT. The V gene is TRBV7-8, the J gene TRBJ2-2; 8 nucleotides match TRBD2. The CDR3 extends over 13 amino acids. Germline CDR1 and CDR2: SGHVS and FQNEAQ.

The V gene is TRBV7-3, the J gene TRBJ1-2; the D is unclear. V was pared by 4 bases and J by 1 base, with 7 bases between. Germline V CDR1 and CDR2: SGHTA, FQGTGA. The CDR3 consists of 13 residues. The CDR3 region is CASSSGNNYGYTF. The CDR3 nucleotides are TGTGCCAGCAGCTCGGGGAATAACTATGGCTACACCTTC.

The sample holds a few counts of this clone. The chain has TRBV28 and TRBJ1-4; no clear D gene. V was trimmed by 7 bases and J by 10 bases, leaving 19 bases between them. Germline V gene sequence: CDR1 MDHEN, CDR2 SYDVKM. The CDR3 length is 14 residues. The CDR3 nucleotides read TGTGCCAGCACCTTCCCGGGCCCAGAGGGAAAACTGTTTTTT. The encoded protein is CASTFPGPEGKLFF.

The CDR3 nucleotides read TGCGCCACCGAGGCGGACAGGGGTGAGCAGTTCTTC. This translates into CATEADRGEQFF. The genes are TRBV10-2 and TRBJ2-1, with TRBD1 matching over 9 bases. Germline loops: CDR1 WSHSY, CDR2 SAAADI. Trimming took 10 bases from V and 9 from J; bases not matched to a gene: 7. The CDR3 is made up of 12 amino acids.

This chain links TRBV11-3 with TRBJ2-5; a weak D match, TRBD2 (7 bases). Germline V gene lookup returns CDR1 SGHNT and CDR2 YENEEA. Trimming removed 2 bases at V and 5 bases at J, with 15 bases between. The length of the CDR3 is 15 residues. The CDR3 is CASSLISGGRETQYF. Written as DNA, the CDR3 is TGTGCCAGCAGCTTAATCTCCGGGGGGCGGGAGACCCAGTACTTC.

The chain is built from TRBV11-2 and TRBJ1-3; D unclear. Germline V gives CDR1 SGHAT, CDR2 FQNNGV. The CDR3 loop spans 13 amino acids. V lost 0 bases and J 9 bases, leaving 9 bases between the germline ends. As DNA, the CDR3 is TGTGCCAGCAGCTTAGAGCCTCGGGGCACCATATATTTT. Its translation: CASSLEPRGTIYF.